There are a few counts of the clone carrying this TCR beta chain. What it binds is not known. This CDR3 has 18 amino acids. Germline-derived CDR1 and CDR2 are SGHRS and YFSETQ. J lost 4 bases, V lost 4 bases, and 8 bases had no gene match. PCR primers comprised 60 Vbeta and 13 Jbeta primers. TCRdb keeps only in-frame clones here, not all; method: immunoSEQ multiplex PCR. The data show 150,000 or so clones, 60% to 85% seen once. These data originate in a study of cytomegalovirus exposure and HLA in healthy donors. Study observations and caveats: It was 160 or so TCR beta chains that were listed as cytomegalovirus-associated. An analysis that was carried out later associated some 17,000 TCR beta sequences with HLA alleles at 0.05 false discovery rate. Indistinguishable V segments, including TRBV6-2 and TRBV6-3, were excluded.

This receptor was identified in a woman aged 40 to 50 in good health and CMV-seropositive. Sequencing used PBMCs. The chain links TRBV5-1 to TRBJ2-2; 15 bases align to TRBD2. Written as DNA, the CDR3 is TGCGCCAGCAGCCACGGACTAGCGGGGGGGCTGGGCACCGGGGAGCTGTTTTTT. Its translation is CASSHGLAGGLGTGELFF.